The 11 T cell receptor beta chains reported below all come from one sample, sequenced in a study of tissue T cells after allogeneic stem cell transplantation. The repertoire was sequenced with immunoSEQ multiplex PCR; TCRdb's copy has only in-frame clones and lacks some. The table includes about 48,000 clones, 73% detected once. Material: sorted cells pooled from one or two spleens. All receptors derive from a pool of C57BL/6 mice in good health.

In the case of this clone: Gene names denote mouse genes. The missing CDR3 end, 1 residue past where the read stops, is filled in from the germline J gene. The chain couples TRBV13-2 to TRBJ2-4, with 11 bases that match TRBD2. The germline V gene encodes CDR1 NNHNN and CDR2 SYGAGS (reference sequence). CDR3 length equals 16 residues. Losses at the gene ends were 2 bases for V and 0 bases for J; bases not matched to a gene: 2. The CDR3 spells CASGEGDWGSQNTLYF. CDR3 DNA (partial): TGTGCCAGCGGTGAGGGGGACTGGGGGAGTCAAAACACCTTGTAC.

Notes on this clone: Germline and genes: mouse. The read ends 1 residue before the CDR3 terminus; that terminus is restored from the germline J gene. The chain links TRBV5 to TRBJ1-1; a weak D match, TRBD1 (6 bases). This CDR3 is 14 amino acids long. The V end lost 0 bases, the J end lost 1 base, and 6 bases lay between the germline ends. CDR1 is LGHNA and CDR2 is YNLKQL in the germline V gene (reference sequence). The CDR3 reads CASSQEGQNTEVFF. The part of the CDR3 DNA that was read is TGTGCCAGCAGCCAAGAGGGACAAAACACAGAAGTCTTC.

A single count supports this clone. All gene names here are mouse names. The CDR3 is cut off 1 residue early in the read; its end comes from the germline J gene. The chain carries TRBV3 and TRBJ1-4; 7 bases align to TRBD1. J was trimmed by 0 bases and V by 4 bases; bases with no gene match: 5. The CDR3 is 16 amino acids. The germline gives CDR1 SNHLY, CDR2 FYNGKV (reference sequence). The CDR3 protein is CASSSHRGISNERLFF. CDR3 DNA (partial): TGTGCCAGCAGCTCCCACAGGGGAATTTCCAACGAAAGATTATTT.

On this clone itself: The gene names given are mouse names. The read halts 1 residue ahead of the CDR3 end, with the missing end drawn from the germline J gene. The chain has TRBV19 and TRBJ2-7; 8 nucleotides match TRBD2. Germline loops: CDR1 FNHDT, CDR2 SITEND (reference sequence). The CDR3 consists of 13 residues. Trimming took 4 bases from V and 7 from J; bases not matched to a gene: 7. The sequenced part of the CDR3 DNA is TGTGCCAGCAGTGGGGGGGGCGCGGAAGAACAGTAC. Protein: CASSGGGAEEQY. The CDR3, in full, reads CASSGGGAEEQYF.

Details on this clone: Gene names refer to mouse genes. The CDR3 extends 1 residue past the end of the read, so its final part is completed from the germline J gene. This sequence joins TRBV14 and TRBJ2-2; TRBD1 aligns across 10 bases. The CDR3 has 14 residues. V shed 5 bases, J shed 5 bases, and the junction held 3 bases outside the gene matches. In germline, CDR1 is SGHDT, CDR2 FRDEAV. Partial CDR3 DNA: TGTGCCAGCAGCCCGGGACAGGGGACCGGGCAGCTCTAC. Translated, it gives CASSPGQGTGQLY. The full CDR3 protein reads CASSPGQGTGQLYF.

Of note for this clone: The genes and germline here are from mouse. The read finishes 1 residue shy of the CDR3 end, and the germline J gene is used to complete it. This chain joins TRBV13-2 and TRBJ2-5; possible D gene TRBD1, 5 bases. Trimming left V 2 bases short and J 1 base short, with 14 bases between. Germline lookup yields CDR1 NNHNN and CDR2 SYGAGS (reference sequence). CDR3 length equals 16 residues. The part of the CDR3 DNA that was read is TGTGCCAGCGGTGAACACAGGAGGGCTCACCAAGACACCCAGTAC. It specifies CASGEHRRAHQDTQY. The full CDR3 reads CASGEHRRAHQDTQYF.

With regard to this clone: Gene and germline names: mouse. The read finishes 1 residue shy of the CDR3 end, and the germline J gene is used to complete it. This chain connects TRBV19 to TRBJ1-3; D is unclear. The CDR3 has 12 residues. V gave up 5 bases and J gave up 3 bases, with 6 bases separating them. Germline values: CDR1 FNHDT, CDR2 SITEND (reference sequence). CDR3 loop: CASSLDGNTLYF. The sequenced part of the CDR3 DNA is TGTGCCAGCAGCCTGGATGGAAATACGCTCTAT. Complete variable domain (other parts from reference TRBV19 and TRBJ1-3): GGIITQTPKFLIGQEGQKLTLKCQQNFNHDTMYWYRQDSGKGLRLIYYSITENDLQKGDLSEGYDASREKKSSFSLTVTSAQKNEMAVFLCASSLDGNTLYFGEGSRLIVV.

A word on this clone: Genes and germline come from the mouse. The CDR3 end is not reached by the read, which stops 1 residue before it; the germline J gene fills it in. V gene TRBV13-1 combines with J gene TRBJ1-3; 8 bases map to TRBD1. The CDR3 is made up of 14 amino acids. V trimming: 7 bases; J trimming: 0 bases; junction bases outside the gene matches: 3. Germline CDR1 NSHNY, CDR2 SYGAGN. The CDR3 loop is CASHRGDSGNTLYF. Partial CDR3 DNA: TGTGCCAGCCACAGGGGGGATTCTGGAAATACGCTCTAT.

Concerning this clone: The gene names here belong to mouse. Read coverage stops 1 residue before the CDR3 terminus; the germline J gene supplies the remainder. The rearrangement uses TRBV17 and TRBJ2-5, with 9 bases identical to TRBD2. Germline trimming cut 5 bases from V and 0 bases from J; bases unmatched to any gene: 3. From germline, CDR1 is MNHDT and CDR2 YYDKIL. The CDR3 runs 15 residues. The sequenced CDR3 bases are TGTGCTAGCAGTCTGGGGGGGATTAACCAAGACACCCAGTAC. It codes for CASSLGGINQDTQY. The full CDR3 protein is CASSLGGINQDTQYF.

As for this clone: Mouse gene names and germline throughout. With the read ending 1 residue before the CDR3 end, the germline J gene is used to fill in that end. This chain links TRBV5 with TRBJ1-3; D ambiguous. This CDR3 is built from 14 residues. V dropped 0 bases and J dropped 0 bases, with 3 bases sitting between them. Germline V gene sequence: CDR1 LGHNA, CDR2 YNLKQL (reference sequence). CDR3 region: CASSQEDSGNTLYF. CDR3 DNA, as far as it was read: TGTGCCAGCAGCCAAGAGGATTCTGGAAATACGCTCTAT.

To note about this clone: Mouse names are used for the genes. Sequencing ends 1 residue short of the CDR3 end; the germline J gene provides the rest. The J gene is TRBJ2-7, the V gene TRBV5; TRBD2 aligns across 13 bases. The CDR3 consists of 14 residues. Looked up from germline, CDR1 is LGHNA and CDR2 is YNLKQL (reference sequence). Losses at the gene ends were 4 bases for V and 6 bases for J; bases not matched to a gene: 3. The CDR3 DNA, read in part, is TGTGCCAGCAGCCCCGGGACTGGGGGGGTTGAACAGTAC. The encoded protein is CASSPGTGGVEQY. The whole CDR3 sequence reads CASSPGTGGVEQYF.